The 29 T cell receptor beta chains below all came from one sample that was sequenced in a study of blood T cell repertoires in COVID-19. Using immunoSEQ multiplex PCR, the repertoire was profiled, and TCRdb retains in-frame clones only, with some absent. This sample has 60,000 or so clones, with about 80% found just once. The sequenced sample consisted of peripheral blood. Every receptor here comes from a young man with COVID-19, enrolled during active disease.

This clone has more than one count but fewer than ten. The chain recombines TRBV5-1 with TRBJ2-6; 9 bases agree with TRBD1. This CDR3 contains 20 residues. The junction had 11 bases not matched to a gene; V was cut back by 0 bases and J by 1 base. Germline V lookup: CDR1 SGHRS, CDR2 YFSETQ. The CDR3 coding sequence is TGCGCCAGCAGCTTGGAGGGACAGGGCTTCCTAAGGTCTGGGGCCAACGTCCTGACTTTC. This encodes CASSLEGQGFLRSGANVLTF.

V and J are TRBV9 and TRBJ1-1; 7 nucleotides line up with TRBD1. Per the germline V gene, CDR1 is SGDLS and CDR2 is YYNGEE. The trim removed 4 bases at V and 1 base at J, leaving 7 bases unmatched. This CDR3 is built from 15 residues. Written as DNA, the CDR3 is TGTGCCAGCAGCACAGGGGAACAGACGAACACTGAAGCTTTCTTT. It yields the protein CASSTGEQTNTEAFF.

The rearrangement links TRBV19 to TRBJ2-6, with unresolved D. CDR1 is LNHDA, CDR2 SQIVND, per germline (reference sequence). Trimming left V 0 bases short and J 3 bases short, with 6 bases between. This CDR3 region has 15 residues. In DNA form, the CDR3 reads TGTGCCAGTAGTATAGAGGGCTATGGGGCCAACGTCCTGACTTTC. Translation gives CASSIEGYGANVLTF. Filled out from reference TRBV19 and TRBJ2-6, the complete variable domain reads DGGITQSPKYLFRKEGQNVTLSCEQNLNHDAMYWYRQDPGQGLRLIYYSQIVNDFQKGDIAEGYSVSREKKESFPLTVTSAQKNPTAFYLCASSIEGYGANVLTFGAGSRLTVL.

The chain combines TRBV6-6 with TRBJ2-7; 10 nucleotides align to TRBD1. Per germline, CDR1 MNHNY and CDR2 SVGAGI (reference sequence). This CDR3 is built from 14 residues. V trimming: 6 bases; J trimming: 6 bases; junction bases outside the gene matches: 8. The CDR3 here is CASSRDRGRPEQYF. CDR3 in DNA: TGTGCCAGCAGCCGGGACAGGGGTAGACCCGAGCAGTACTTC.

This chain joins TRBV7-9 and TRBJ2-3, with 9 bases identical to TRBD2. V was pared by 3 bases and J by 0 bases, with 4 bases of the junction left unmatched. The CDR3 is 16 amino acids. Germline V CDR1 and CDR2: SEHNR, FQNEAQ (reference sequence). The CDR3: CASSFETSGSTDTQYF. The CDR3 bases are TGTGCCAGCAGCTTCGAGACTAGCGGAAGCACAGATACGCAGTATTTT.

A note on this clone: Other DNA sequences in this specimen translate into the identical CDR3. This chain links TRBV4-1 with TRBJ2-7; TRBD1 is a possible D gene (5 bases). The V and J ends lost 1 base and 2 bases respectively, with 18 bases between them. Looked up from germline, CDR1 is MGHRA and CDR2 is YSYEKL. The CDR3 extends over 17 amino acids. The CDR3 sequence: CASSQVPQGRFPYEQYF. In DNA form, the CDR3 reads TGCGCCAGCAGCCAAGTCCCTCAGGGCAGGTTCCCCTACGAGCAGTACTTC.

The CDR3 is CASSVDSRGTGELFF. The CDR3 DNA is TGTGCCAGCAGCGTAGATAGCAGGGGGACCGGGGAGCTGTTTTTT. The V call is TRBV9, the J call TRBJ2-2, with TRBD1 matching 7 bases. This CDR3 contains 15 residues. Germline lookup yields CDR1 SGDLS and CDR2 YYNGEE. V shed 0 bases and J 5 bases; nucleotides not matched to a gene: 4.

The chain links TRBV5-1 to TRBJ1-6; D possibly corresponds to TRBD1 (5 bases). The V end was cut by 2 bases, the J end by 7 bases, with 13 bases between. Germline-derived CDR1 and CDR2 are SGHRS and YFSETQ. CDR3 length equals 15 residues. The CDR3 DNA is TGCGCCAGCAGCTTAGCATCGGGGGGGAATTCACCCCTCCACTTT. It is translated as CASSLASGGNSPLHF.

CDR3: CASSSLSRGGWDEQFF. The CDR3 DNA reads TGTGCCAGCAGTTCTCTCTCGCGGGGGGGCTGGGATGAGCAGTTCTTC. The J gene is TRBJ2-1, the V gene TRBV6-2 or TRBV6-3, with TRBD2 matching 9 bases. V dropped 4 bases and J dropped 8; count of bases not matched to a gene: 12. The CDR3 has 16 amino acids. Germline loops: CDR1 MNHEY, CDR2 SVGEGT.

V gene TRBV2 combines with J gene TRBJ2-1, with 10 bases identical to TRBD2. CDR3 length: 17 residues. CDR1 is SNHLY, CDR2 FYNNEI, per germline. J gave up 5 bases and V 3 bases, and 10 bases lay outside the gene matches. The CDR3 reads CASSDASAGGPHNEQFF. Here the CDR3 DNA reads TGTGCCAGCAGTGATGCATCAGCGGGAGGGCCCCACAATGAGCAGTTCTTC.

The count of this clone is one. This rearrangement joins TRBV2 to TRBJ1-1; 8 nucleotides agree with TRBD1. This CDR3 has 14 residues. Trimming took 5 bases from V and 2 from J; bases not matched to a gene: 4. The germline V gene has CDR1 SNHLY and CDR2 FYNNEI. The CDR3, as DNA: TGTGCCAGCAGTTCGACAGGGGCAAACACTGAAGCTTTCTTT. Residues: CASSSTGANTEAFF.

The chain carries TRBV7-2 and TRBJ1-1, with unresolved D. CDR3 length: 12 residues. Between the trimmed V and J ends, which lost 4 bases and 4 bases, there was a span of 7 bases. Germline CDR1 SGHTA, CDR2 FQGNSA. This CDR3 is CASSSTGTEAFF. For the CDR3, the DNA is TGTGCCAGCAGCTCGACGGGCACTGAAGCTTTCTTT.

The V call is TRBV5-6, the J call TRBJ2-4, with TRBD2 identical over 14 bases. The CDR3 has 16 residues. V gave up 4 bases and J gave up 7 bases; unmatched junction bases: 7. In germline, CDR1 is SGHDT, CDR2 YYEEEE. CDR3 DNA: TGTGCCAGCAGCACCGGGACTAGCGGGAGTAGGAACATTCAGTACTTC. Its translation is CASSTGTSGSRNIQYF.

V and J are TRBV19 and TRBJ1-4; maybe TRBD1 (5 bases). Germline V gives CDR1 LNHDA, CDR2 SQIVND (reference sequence). The CDR3 covers 15 residues. V shed 1 base and J shed 8 bases, with 14 bases lying between them. The CDR3 coding sequence is TGTGCCAGTAGTATAGGGGGCAGCCTACAAGAAAAACTGTTTTTT. Residues: CASSIGGSLQEKLFF. Full variable domain (rest looked up from reference TRBV19 and TRBJ1-4): DGGITQSPKYLFRKEGQNVTLSCEQNLNHDAMYWYRQDPGQGLRLIYYSQIVNDFQKGDIAEGYSVSREKKESFPLTVTSAQKNPTAFYLCASSIGGSLQEKLFFGSGTQLSVL.

The V and J genes are TRBV2 and TRBJ2-7; TRBD1 matches at 7 bases. The CDR3 sequence is 13 residues long. The trim removed 7 bases at V and 6 bases at J, leaving 9 bases unmatched. Germline V gene lookup returns CDR1 SNHLY and CDR2 FYNNEI. The CDR3 nucleotides read TGTGCCAGCACGGGACAGCCGTCGGGCGAGCAGTACTTC. This codes for CASTGQPSGEQYF.

The J gene is TRBJ2-3, the V gene TRBV7-8; the match to TRBD2 covers 10 bases. V dropped 4 bases and J dropped 1; count of bases not matched to a gene: 2. CDR3 length: 15 amino acids. Looked up from germline, CDR1 is SGHVS and CDR2 is FQNEAQ. CDR3 in amino acids: CASSSGTSGTDTQYF. The CDR3 DNA reads as TGTGCCAGCAGCTCCGGGACTAGCGGCACAGATACGCAGTATTTT. Looking up the rest from reference TRBV7-8 and TRBJ2-3 gives the full variable domain: GAGVSQSPRYKVAKRGQDVALRCDPISGHVSLFWYQQALGQGPEFLTYFQNEAQLDKSGLPSDRFFAERPEGSVSTLKIQRTQQEDSAVYLCASSSGTSGTDTQYFGPGTRLTVL.

CDR3 in DNA: TGTGCCTGGAGTGTTGAGGAAGAGACCCAGTACTTC. It specifies CAWSVEEETQYF. This chain links TRBV30 with TRBJ2-5; D uncertain. Germline CDR1 is GTSNPN and CDR2 is SVGIG (reference sequence). This CDR3 spans 12 amino acids. Trimming shortened V by 0 bases and J by 3 bases, and 5 bases separated the two germline ends.

The chain is built from TRBV9 and TRBJ2-7; 7 bases agree with TRBD1. V dropped 3 bases and J dropped 5; count of bases not matched to a gene: 5. The V gene's germline CDR1 is SGDLS and CDR2 YYNGEE. The CDR3 spans 13 residues. The CDR3 sequence is CASSEGTEDEQYF. CDR3 DNA sequence: TGTGCCAGCAGCGAAGGGACAGAGGACGAGCAGTACTTC.

The V gene is TRBV4-1, the J gene TRBJ1-4; 9 positions match TRBD1. The CDR3 consists of 20 residues. The V gene end was trimmed by 1 base and the J gene end by 10 bases; junction bases not matched to a gene: 22. Germline V gives CDR1 MGHRA, CDR2 YSYEKL. The CDR3 DNA reads as TGCGCCAGCAGCCAAGGGCCCCGGGACAGGGCACCAGGGGGGGAGAGAAAACTGTTTTTT. Its protein is CASSQGPRDRAPGGERKLFF.

This chain links TRBV7-2 with TRBJ2-7; 14 nucleotides line up with TRBD2. CDR1 is SGHTA and CDR2 is FQGNSA in the germline V gene. The trim removed 1 base at V and 4 bases at J, leaving 6 bases unmatched. The length of the CDR3 is 17 residues. For the CDR3, the DNA is TGTGCCAGCAGCTTAGTCGCCCGGACTAGCGGGGGGTACGAGCAGTACTTC. Its translation: CASSLVARTSGGYEQYF.

The table lists this clone with a few counts. The chain recombines TRBV5-4 with TRBJ2-7; TRBD1 aligns across 7 bases. Germline CDR1 reads SGHNT; CDR2 reads YYREEE (reference sequence). CDR3 length equals 15 residues. The V and J ends lost 0 bases and 0 bases, in that order; junction bases with no gene match: 3. CDR3 residues: CASSLVWDSSYEQYF. For the CDR3, the DNA is TGTGCCAGCAGCTTGGTGTGGGACAGCTCCTACGAGCAGTACTTC. The full variable domain, its missing parts supplied by reference TRBV5-4 and TRBJ2-7, is ETGVTQSPTHLIKTRGQQVTLRCSSQSGHNTVSWYQQALGQGPQFIFQYYREEENGRGNFPPRFSGLQFPNYSSELNVNALELDDSALYLCASSLVWDSSYEQYFGPGTRLTVT.

This rearrangement joins TRBV5-8 to TRBJ1-2; D is perhaps TRBD1 (5 bases). The CDR3 consists of 16 residues. Trimming removed 0 bases from V and 5 bases from J, with 17 bases in between. CDR1 and CDR2 from the germline V gene are SGHTS and YDEGEE. In DNA form, the CDR3 reads TGTGCCAGCAGCTTGGCCGTCGGGGGTGTAGGGTATGGCTACACCTTC. It yields the protein CASSLAVGGVGYGYTF.

This clone appeared a single time. The chain carries TRBV28 and TRBJ2-7; TRBD1 agrees at 9 bases. Per germline, CDR1 MDHEN and CDR2 SYDVKM. Trimming took 5 bases from V and 3 from J; bases not matched to a gene: 8. The CDR3 extends over 15 amino acids. This CDR3 is CASSDAGTGFYEQYF. CDR3 bases: TGTGCCAGCAGTGACGCCGGGACAGGGTTCTACGAGCAGTACTTC.

The CDR3 loop is CASSSAPTSTYIETQYF. In DNA, the CDR3 is TGTGCCAGCAGTTCGGCCCCGACTAGTACTTATATAGAGACCCAGTACTTC. The rearrangement links TRBV27 to TRBJ2-5; D may be TRBD2 (6 bases). Germline V gives CDR1 MNHEY, CDR2 SMNVEV (reference sequence). The CDR3 runs 17 residues. Trimming cost V 4 bases and J 4 bases, with 22 bases left between them.

The chain employs TRBV7-2 and TRBJ2-3, with TRBD2 matching 11 bases. The germline V gene encodes CDR1 SGHTA and CDR2 FQGNSA. The CDR3 contains 15 residues. Losses at the gene ends were 4 bases for V and 11 bases for J; bases not matched to a gene: 11. CDR3 amino acids: CASSYKTLAGGGQYF. The DNA for the CDR3 is TGTGCCAGCAGCTATAAGACGCTAGCGGGGGGTGGGCAGTATTTT.

J is TRBJ2-7 and V is TRBV6-5; tentative D call: TRBD2 (7 bases). There are 15 residues in the CDR3. CDR1 is MNHEY and CDR2 is SVGAGI in the germline V gene. The V gene lost 2 bases and the J gene lost 0 bases, with 11 bases spanning the gap. Written as DNA, the CDR3 is TGTGCCAGCAGTTACGTCGGGGGGCACTCCTACGAGCAGTACTTC. Its protein is CASSYVGGHSYEQYF.

The chain joins TRBV19 to TRBJ1-4, with D possibly being TRBD1 (5 bases). This CDR3 has 14 residues. Germline V gives CDR1 LNHDA, CDR2 SQIVND (reference sequence). V shed 8 bases and J shed 3 bases, with 13 bases lying between them. As DNA, the CDR3 is TGTGCCAGTCATACTGACAGAGCTAATGAAAAACTGTTTTTT. Translated: CASHTDRANEKLFF.

This CDR3 reads CASSYSGGEAFF. For the CDR3, the DNA is TGTGCCAGCAGTTACTCCGGAGGAGAAGCTTTCTTT. The rearrangement links TRBV6-5 to TRBJ1-1, with D uncertain. The CDR3 consists of 12 residues. Deletions cut 0 bases from V and 8 bases from J, with 7 bases between. The germline V gene encodes CDR1 MNHEY and CDR2 SVGAGI.

This clone was observed a handful of times. The chain joins TRBV2 to TRBJ1-4, with 7 bases lining up with TRBD1. Germline CDR1 and CDR2: SNHLY and FYNNEI. The CDR3 runs 14 residues. The ends lost 4 bases at V and 5 bases at J; junction bases unmatched: 4. The CDR3 region is CASSVRGWNEKLFF. The CDR3 DNA reads as TGTGCCAGCAGTGTCAGGGGGTGGAATGAAAAACTGTTTTTT.